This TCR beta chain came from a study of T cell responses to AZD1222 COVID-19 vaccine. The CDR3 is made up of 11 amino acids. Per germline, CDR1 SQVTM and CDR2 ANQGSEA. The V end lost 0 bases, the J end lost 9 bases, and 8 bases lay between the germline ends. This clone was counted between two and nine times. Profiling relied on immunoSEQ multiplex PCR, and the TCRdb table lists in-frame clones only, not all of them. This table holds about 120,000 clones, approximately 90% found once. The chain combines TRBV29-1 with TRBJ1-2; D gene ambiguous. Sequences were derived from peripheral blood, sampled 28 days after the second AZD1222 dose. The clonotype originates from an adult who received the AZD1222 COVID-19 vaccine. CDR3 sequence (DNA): TGCAGCGTTGAAGACAGTTTCAGCTACACCTTC. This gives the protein CSVEDSFSYTF.